This T cell receptor (beta chain) was recorded in a study of T cells in Graves' hyperthyroidism and ophthalmopathy. The CDR3 runs to 15 residues. Germline V gene data show CDR1 as LNHDA and CDR2 as SQIVND (reference sequence). Between the trimmed V and J ends, which lost 7 bases and 7 bases, there was a span of 20 bases. About this clonotype: As yet, its antigen is unknown.

Study-wide points: Most thyroid clonotypes expanded above 0.001 were also detected in blood.

The investigators amplified TCR beta CDR3 regions from RNA transcripts. First-round RT-PCR of the TCR CDR3 relied on the HTBI primer set. TCRdb reprocessed the multiplex PCR reads via MiXCR and lists one record per CDR3 protein. There are 300,000 to 400,000 distinct CDR3 sequences in the sample; 15% to 20% occur only once, and about half lies in the top ten. This rearrangement joins TRBV19 to TRBJ1-5; TRBD1 is a possible D gene (6 bases). The specimen sequenced was blood. This TCR came from a woman between 45 and 60 years old with Graves' hyperthyroidism. The DNA of the CDR3 is TGTGCCAGTACCTCCACGGGGGGGGGCGGACAGCCCCAGCATTTT. Its protein is CASTSTGGGGQPQHF.